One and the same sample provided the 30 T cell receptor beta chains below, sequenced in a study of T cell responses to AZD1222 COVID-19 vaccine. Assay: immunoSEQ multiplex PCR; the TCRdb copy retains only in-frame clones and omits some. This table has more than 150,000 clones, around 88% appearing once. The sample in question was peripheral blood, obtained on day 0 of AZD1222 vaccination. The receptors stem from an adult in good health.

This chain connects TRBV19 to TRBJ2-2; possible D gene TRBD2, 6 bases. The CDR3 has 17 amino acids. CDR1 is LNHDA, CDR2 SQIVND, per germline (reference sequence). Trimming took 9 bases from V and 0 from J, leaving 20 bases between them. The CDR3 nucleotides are TGTGCCAGCCTAAGACCCGGAGGCGGGGCGAACACCGGGGAGCTGTTTTTT. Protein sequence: CASLRPGGGANTGELFF. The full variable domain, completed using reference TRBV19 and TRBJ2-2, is DGGITQSPKYLFRKEGQNVTLSCEQNLNHDAMYWYRQDPGQGLRLIYYSQIVNDFQKGDIAEGYSVSREKKESFPLTVTSAQKNPTAFYLCASLRPGGGANTGELFFGEGSRLTVL.

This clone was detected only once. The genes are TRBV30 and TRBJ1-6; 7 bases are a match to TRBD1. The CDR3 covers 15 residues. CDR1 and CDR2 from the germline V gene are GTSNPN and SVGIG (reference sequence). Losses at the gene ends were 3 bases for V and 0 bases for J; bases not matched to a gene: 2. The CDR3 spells CAWSRGSSYNSPLHF. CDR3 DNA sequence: TGTGCCTGGAGCAGGGGGAGCTCCTATAATTCACCCCTCCACTTT. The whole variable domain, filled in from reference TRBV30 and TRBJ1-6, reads SQTIHQWPATLVQPVGSPLSLECTVEGTSNPNLYWYRQAAGRGLQLLFYSVGIGQISSEVPQNLSASRPQDRQFILSSKKLLLSDSGFYLCAWSRGSSYNSPLHFGNGTRLTVT.

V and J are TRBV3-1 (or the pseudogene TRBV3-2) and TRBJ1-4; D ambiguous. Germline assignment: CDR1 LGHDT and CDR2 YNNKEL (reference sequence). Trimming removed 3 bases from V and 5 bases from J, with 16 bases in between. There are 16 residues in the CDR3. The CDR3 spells CASSHPREGRNEKLFF. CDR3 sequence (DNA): TGTGCCAGCAGCCACCCCCGGGAAGGGCGAAATGAAAAACTGTTTTTT.

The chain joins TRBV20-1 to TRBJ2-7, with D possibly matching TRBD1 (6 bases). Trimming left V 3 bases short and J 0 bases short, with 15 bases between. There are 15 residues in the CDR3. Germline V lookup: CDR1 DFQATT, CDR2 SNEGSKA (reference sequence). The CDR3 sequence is CSASPKTGRSYEQYF. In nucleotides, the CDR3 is TGCAGTGCTAGTCCGAAGACAGGACGCTCCTACGAGCAGTACTTC.

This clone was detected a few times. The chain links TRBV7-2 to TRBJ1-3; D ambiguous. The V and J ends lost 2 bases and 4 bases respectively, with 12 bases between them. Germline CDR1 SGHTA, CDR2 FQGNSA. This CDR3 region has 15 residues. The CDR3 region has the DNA TGTGCCAGCAGCTTAAGGGATCTCGGAGGAAACACCATATATTTT. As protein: CASSLRDLGGNTIYF.

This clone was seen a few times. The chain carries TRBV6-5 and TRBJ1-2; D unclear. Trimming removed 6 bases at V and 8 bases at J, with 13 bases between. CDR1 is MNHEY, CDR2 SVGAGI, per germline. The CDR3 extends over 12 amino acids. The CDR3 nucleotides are TGTGCCAGCAGCCATGACCCGAACGGCTACACCTTC. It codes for CASSHDPNGYTF.

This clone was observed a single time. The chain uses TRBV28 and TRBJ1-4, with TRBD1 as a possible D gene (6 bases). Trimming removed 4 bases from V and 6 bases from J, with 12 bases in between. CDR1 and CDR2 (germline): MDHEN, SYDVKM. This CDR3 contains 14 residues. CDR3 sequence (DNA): TGTGCCAGCAGTTCCCCAGGGGACTATGAAAAACTGTTTTTT. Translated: CASSSPGDYEKLFF.

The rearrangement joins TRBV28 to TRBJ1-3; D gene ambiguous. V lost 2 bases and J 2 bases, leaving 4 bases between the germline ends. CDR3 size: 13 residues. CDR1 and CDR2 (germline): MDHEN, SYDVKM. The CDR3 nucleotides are TGTGCCAGCAGTTTAGTCCCTGGAAACACCATATATTTT. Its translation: CASSLVPGNTIYF.

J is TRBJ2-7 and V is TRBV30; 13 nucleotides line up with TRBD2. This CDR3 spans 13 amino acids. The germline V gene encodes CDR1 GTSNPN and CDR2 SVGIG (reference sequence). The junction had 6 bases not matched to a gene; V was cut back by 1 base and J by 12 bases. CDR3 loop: CAWSATSGRAVYF. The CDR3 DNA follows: TGTGCCTGGAGTGCTACTAGCGGGAGGGCCGTGTACTTC.

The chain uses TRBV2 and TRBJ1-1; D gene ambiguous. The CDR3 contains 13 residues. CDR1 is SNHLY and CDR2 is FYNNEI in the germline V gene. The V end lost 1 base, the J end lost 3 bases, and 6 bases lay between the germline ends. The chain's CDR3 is CASSEEDYTEAFF. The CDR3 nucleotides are TGTGCCAGCAGTGAAGAGGACTACACTGAAGCTTTCTTT. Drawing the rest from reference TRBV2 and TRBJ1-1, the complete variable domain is EPEVTQTPSHQVTQMGQEVILRCVPISNHLYFYWYRQILGQKVEFLVSFYNNEISEKSEIFDDQFSVERPDGSNFTLKIRSTKLEDSAMYFCASSEEDYTEAFFGQGTRLTVV.

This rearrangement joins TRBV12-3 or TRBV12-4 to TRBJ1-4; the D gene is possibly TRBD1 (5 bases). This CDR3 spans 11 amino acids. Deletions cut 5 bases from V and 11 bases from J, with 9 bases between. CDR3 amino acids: CASSRNRKLFF. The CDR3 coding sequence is TGTGCCAGCAGTCGGAACAGGAAACTGTTTTTT.

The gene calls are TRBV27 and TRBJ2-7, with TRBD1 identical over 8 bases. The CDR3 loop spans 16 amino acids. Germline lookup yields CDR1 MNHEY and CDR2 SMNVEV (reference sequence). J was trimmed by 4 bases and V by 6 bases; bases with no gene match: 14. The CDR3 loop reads CASSLMTGERVYEQYF. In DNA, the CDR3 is TGTGCCAGCAGCCTAATGACAGGGGAAAGGGTGTACGAGCAGTACTTC.

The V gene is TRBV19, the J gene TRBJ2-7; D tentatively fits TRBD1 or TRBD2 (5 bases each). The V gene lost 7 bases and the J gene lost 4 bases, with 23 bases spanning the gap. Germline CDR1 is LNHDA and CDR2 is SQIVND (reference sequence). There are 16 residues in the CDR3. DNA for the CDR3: TGTGCCAGTACCCTAAATCCGGGACGGCCTTTTTACGAGCAGTACTTC. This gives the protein CASTLNPGRPFYEQYF.

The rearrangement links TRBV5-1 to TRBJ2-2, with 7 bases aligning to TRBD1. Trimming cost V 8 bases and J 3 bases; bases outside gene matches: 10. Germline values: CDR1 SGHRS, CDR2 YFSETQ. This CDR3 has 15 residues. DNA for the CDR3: TGCGCCAGTACCCCAGGGACAGTCTACACCGGGGAGCTGTTTTTT. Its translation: CASTPGTVYTGELFF.

In nucleotides, the CDR3 is TGTGCCAGCAGTTACCCCGCTGGGGGGGGCGGCGAGCAGTACTTC. It translates to CASSYPAGGGGEQYF. This chain links TRBV6-5 with TRBJ2-7, with D possibly TRBD2 on 7 matching bases. There are 15 residues in the CDR3. Trimming stripped 2 bases from V and 6 bases from J, with 17 bases between. In germline, CDR1 is MNHEY, CDR2 SVGAGI.

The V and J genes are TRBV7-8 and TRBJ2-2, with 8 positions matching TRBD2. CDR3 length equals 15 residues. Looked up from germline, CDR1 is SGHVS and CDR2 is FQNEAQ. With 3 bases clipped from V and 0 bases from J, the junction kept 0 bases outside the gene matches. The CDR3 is CASSFSGANTGELFF. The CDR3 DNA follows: TGTGCCAGCAGCTTTAGCGGGGCGAACACCGGGGAGCTGTTTTTT.

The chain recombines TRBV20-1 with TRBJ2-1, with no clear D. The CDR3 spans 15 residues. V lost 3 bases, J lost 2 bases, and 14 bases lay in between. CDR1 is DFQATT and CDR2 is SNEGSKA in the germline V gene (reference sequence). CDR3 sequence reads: CSASILGSTYNEQFF. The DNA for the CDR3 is TGCAGTGCTAGTATCCTCGGCAGCACCTACAATGAGCAGTTCTTC.

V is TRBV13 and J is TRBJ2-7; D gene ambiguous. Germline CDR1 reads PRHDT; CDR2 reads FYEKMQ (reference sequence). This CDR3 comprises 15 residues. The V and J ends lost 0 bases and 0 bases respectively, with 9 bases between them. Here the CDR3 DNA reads TGTGCCAGCAGCTTAGGAGTACAGTACTCCTACGAGCAGTACTTC. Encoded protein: CASSLGVQYSYEQYF.

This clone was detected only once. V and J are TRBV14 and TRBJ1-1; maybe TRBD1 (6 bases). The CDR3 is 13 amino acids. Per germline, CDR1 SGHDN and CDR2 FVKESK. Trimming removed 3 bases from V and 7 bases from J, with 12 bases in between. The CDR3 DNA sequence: TGTGCCAGCAGCCAGAGCAGGGGAGGTGAAGCTTTCTTT. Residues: CASSQSRGGEAFF.

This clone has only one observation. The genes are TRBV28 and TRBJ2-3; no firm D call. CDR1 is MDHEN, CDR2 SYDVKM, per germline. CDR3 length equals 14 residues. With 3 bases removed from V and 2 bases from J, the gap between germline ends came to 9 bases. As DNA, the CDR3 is TGTGCCAGCAGTTTGCGAGGATACACAGATACGCAGTATTTT. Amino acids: CASSLRGYTDTQYF.

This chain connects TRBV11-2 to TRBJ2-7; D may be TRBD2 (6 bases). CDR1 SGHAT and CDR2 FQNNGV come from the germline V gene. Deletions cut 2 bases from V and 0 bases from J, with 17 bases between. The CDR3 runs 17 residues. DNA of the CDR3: TGTGCCAGCAGCTTACGGCTAGCGCATCAGAGCTCCTACGAGCAGTACTTC. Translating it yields CASSLRLAHQSSYEQYF.

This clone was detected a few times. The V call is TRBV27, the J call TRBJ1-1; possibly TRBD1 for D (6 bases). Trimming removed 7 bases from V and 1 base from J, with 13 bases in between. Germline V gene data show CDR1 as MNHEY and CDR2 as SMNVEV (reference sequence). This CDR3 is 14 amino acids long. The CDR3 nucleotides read TGTGCCAGCAATATGCAGGGGAGGAACACTGAAGCTTTCTTT. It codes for CASNMQGRNTEAFF.

The CDR3 loop reads CAISRGQGTEAFF. CDR3 coding DNA: TGTGCCATCAGTAGGGGACAGGGGACTGAAGCTTTCTTT. The genes are TRBV10-3 and TRBJ1-1; TRBD1 matches at 10 bases. Trimming cost V 5 bases and J 5 bases; bases outside gene matches: 2. This CDR3 comprises 13 residues. CDR1 is ENHRY and CDR2 is SYGVKD in the germline V gene.

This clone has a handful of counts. The chain's CDR3 is CASSPLTGGPNNEQFF. The CDR3 coding sequence is TGTGCCAGCTCACCACTGACTGGGGGCCCCAACAATGAGCAGTTCTTC. The rearrangement links TRBV18 to TRBJ2-1, with TRBD1 as a possible D gene (6 bases). Trimming pared 1 base from V and 5 bases from J, leaving 15 bases between. There are 16 residues in the CDR3. Germline-derived CDR1 and CDR2 are KGHSH and LQKENI.

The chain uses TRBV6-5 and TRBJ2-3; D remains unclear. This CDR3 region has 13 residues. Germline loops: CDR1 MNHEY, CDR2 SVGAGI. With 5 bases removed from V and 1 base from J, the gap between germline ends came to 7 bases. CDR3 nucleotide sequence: TGTGCCAGCAGTCCGCCGGGCACAGATACGCAGTATTTT. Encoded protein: CASSPPGTDTQYF.

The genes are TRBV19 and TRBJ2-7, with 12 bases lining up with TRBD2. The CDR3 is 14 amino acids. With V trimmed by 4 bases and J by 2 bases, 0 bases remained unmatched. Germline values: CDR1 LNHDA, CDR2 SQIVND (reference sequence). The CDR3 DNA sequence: TGTGCCAGTAGTAGACTAGCGGGGGCCTACGAGCAGTACTTC. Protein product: CASSRLAGAYEQYF.

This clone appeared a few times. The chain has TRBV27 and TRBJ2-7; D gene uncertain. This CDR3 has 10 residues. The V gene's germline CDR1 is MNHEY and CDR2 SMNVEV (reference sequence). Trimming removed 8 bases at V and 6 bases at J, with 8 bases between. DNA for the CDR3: TGTGCCAGCGGACGTGTCGAGCAGTACTTC. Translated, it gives CASGRVEQYF.

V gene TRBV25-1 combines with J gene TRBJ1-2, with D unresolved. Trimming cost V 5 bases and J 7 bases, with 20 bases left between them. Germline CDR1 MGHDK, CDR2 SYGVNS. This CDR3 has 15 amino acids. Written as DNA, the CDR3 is TGTGCCAGCAGTAGCGGGTCGGTTGGGGTGTTTGGCTACACCTTC. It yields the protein CASSSGSVGVFGYTF.

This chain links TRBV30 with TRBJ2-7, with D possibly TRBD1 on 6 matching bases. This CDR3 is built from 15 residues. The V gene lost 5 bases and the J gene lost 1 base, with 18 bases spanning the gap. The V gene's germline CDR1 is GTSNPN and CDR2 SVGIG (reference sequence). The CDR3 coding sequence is TGTGCCTGGGAAAAAAAGACAGGATCTTCCTACGAGCAGTACTTC. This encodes CAWEKKTGSSYEQYF.

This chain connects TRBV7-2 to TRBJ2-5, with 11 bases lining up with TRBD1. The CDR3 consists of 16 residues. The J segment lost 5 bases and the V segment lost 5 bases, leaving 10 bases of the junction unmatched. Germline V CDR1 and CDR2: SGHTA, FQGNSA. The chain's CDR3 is CASSDPGQGVLETQYF. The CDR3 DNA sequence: TGTGCCAGCAGCGATCCGGGACAGGGGGTATTGGAGACCCAGTACTTC. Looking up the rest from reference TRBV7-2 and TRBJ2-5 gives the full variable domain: GAGVSQSPSNKVTEKGKDVELRCDPISGHTALYWYRQSLGQGLEFLIYFQGNSAPDKSGLPSDRFSAERTGGSVSTLTIQRTQQEDSAVYLCASSDPGQGVLETQYFGPGTRLLVL.